The 15 T cell receptor beta chains below were found in one sample sequenced in a study of cytomegalovirus exposure and HLA in healthy donors. The study ran its PCR with 60 Vbeta and 13 Jbeta primers. The method was immunoSEQ multiplex PCR; TCRdb's version includes in-frame clones alone and lacks a portion of them. Here the sample spans under 250,000 clones, 79% being singletons. Sample: PBMCs. Receptors originate from a woman aged 25 to 39 in good health and CMV-seropositive.

V and J are TRBV5-1 and TRBJ2-5; D remains ambiguous. Germline V CDR1 and CDR2: SGHRS, YFSETQ. V was trimmed by 0 bases and J by 4 bases, leaving 10 bases between them. This CDR3 has 14 residues. CDR3 protein: CASSLVLLRETQYF. The CDR3 DNA sequence: TGCGCCAGCAGCTTGGTGTTACTGAGAGAGACCCAGTACTTC.

The chain combines TRBV18 with TRBJ1-1; 7 positions match TRBD1. J was trimmed by 3 bases and V by 3 bases; bases with no gene match: 4. CDR3 length equals 14 residues. Looked up from germline, CDR1 is KGHSH and CDR2 is LQKENI. CDR3 bases: TGTGCCAGCTCACCCACGACAGGGTACACTGAAGCTTTCTTT. It is translated as CASSPTTGYTEAFF.

This clone was counted once. This chain links TRBV5-4 with TRBJ1-2; a weak D match, TRBD1 (6 bases). The germline V gene encodes CDR1 SGHNT and CDR2 YYREEE (reference sequence). Trimming shortened V by 1 base and J by 6 bases, and 16 bases separated the two germline ends. The CDR3 contains 15 residues. CDR3 in amino acids: CASSLFHRESHGYTF. CDR3 DNA: TGTGCCAGCAGCTTGTTTCACAGGGAATCCCATGGCTACACCTTC.

Concerning this clone itself: This CDR3 is also generated by other DNA sequences in the sample. The rearrangement joins TRBV27 to TRBJ1-1, with a weak D call TRBD1 (5 bases). Germline CDR1 reads MNHEY; CDR2 reads SMNVEV (reference sequence). V lost 3 bases and J lost 1, with 6 bases in between. The CDR3 consists of 13 residues. The CDR3 DNA follows: TGTGCCAGCAGTTTCGACAGGAACACTGAAGCTTTCTTT. Translating gives CASSFDRNTEAFF.

V usage is TRBV10-1 and J usage is TRBJ1-1, with 12 bases that match TRBD1. The CDR3 extends over 17 amino acids. From germline, CDR1 is WNHNN and CDR2 SYGVQD (reference sequence). V was clipped by 6 bases and J by 6 bases; unmatched bases: 14. The CDR3, as DNA: TGCGCCAGCAGAGGGACAGGGGGCCTTCCCGAAGTCCCTGAAGCTTTCTTT. Amino acids: CASRGTGGLPEVPEAFF.

This sequence joins TRBV9 and TRBJ2-5, with TRBD2 matching over 10 bases. TRBJ2-7 matches the DNA end more closely, so the J call is doubtful. The CDR3 length is 17 residues. CDR1 SGDLS and CDR2 YYNGEE come from the germline V gene. The DNA of the CDR3 is TGTGCCAGCAGCGTAGCCCCCAGCGGGAGGGCCCCCTACGAGCAGTACTTC. Its protein is CASSVAPSGRAPYEQYF.

This sequence joins TRBV6-5 and TRBJ2-7, with 8 bases lining up with TRBD1. The CDR3 has 15 amino acids. Germline values: CDR1 MNHEY, CDR2 SVGAGI. After removal of 2 bases from V and 5 bases from J, the junction contained 8 bases not matched to a gene. In DNA form, the CDR3 reads TGTGCCAGCAGTTACAGGGGCAGGGGGCAGGACGAGCAGTACTTC. Encoded protein: CASSYRGRGQDEQYF.

The chain joins TRBV23-1 to TRBJ1-4; TRBD1 might be the D (5 bases). TRBV23-1 belongs to the ORF category, with a function that is uncertain. Trimming pared 0 bases from V and 8 bases from J, leaving 10 bases between. CDR3 length: 14 amino acids. CDR3 residues: CASSQSIRAEKLFF. The CDR3 DNA follows: TGCGCCAGCAGTCAATCGATCAGGGCGGAAAAACTGTTTTTT.

This clone was counted between two and nine times. The sample holds other DNA sequences that translate to the same CDR3. V is TRBV6-5 and J is TRBJ2-3, with D possibly matching TRBD1 (7 bases). The germline V gene encodes CDR1 MNHEY and CDR2 SVGAGI. This CDR3 region has 15 residues. Deletions cut 1 base from V and 3 bases from J, with 11 bases between. The CDR3, as DNA: TGTGCCAGCAGTTACTTTCCAGGGGGGACAGATACGCAGTATTTT. As protein: CASSYFPGGTDTQYF.

The chain recombines TRBV6-6 with TRBJ2-2; a possible D gene is TRBD2 (6 bases). The CDR3 runs 15 residues. The V end was cut by 6 bases, the J end by 2 bases, with 13 bases between. Germline V gene data show CDR1 as MNHNY and CDR2 as SVGAGI (reference sequence). For the CDR3, the DNA is TGTGCCAGCAGCCGCGGGGTAACTAACACCGGGGAGCTGTTTTTT. Its protein product is CASSRGVTNTGELFF.

CDR3 coding DNA: TGCGCCAGCAGCTTGGGACAGGGGGCCGACACTGAAGCTTTCTTT. It is translated as CASSLGQGADTEAFF. V and J are TRBV5-1 and TRBJ1-1, with TRBD1 matching 10 bases. CDR3 length: 15 amino acids. The V segment lost 0 bases and the J segment 3 bases; nucleotides outside the gene matches: 2. Germline V lookup: CDR1 SGHRS, CDR2 YFSETQ.

The chain couples TRBV27 to TRBJ2-4; TRBD1 matches 9 bases. With V trimmed by 2 bases and J by 0 bases, 5 bases remained unmatched. The length of the CDR3 is 17 residues. The germline CDR1 and CDR2 sequences are MNHEY and SMNVEV (reference sequence). As DNA, the CDR3 is TGTGCCAGCAGTTTAGGGGGACAGGGCTTAGCCAAAAACATTCAGTACTTC. As protein: CASSLGGQGLAKNIQYF.

The CDR3 sequence: CASSLATTSYEQYF. The CDR3 DNA is TGCGCCAGCAGCTTGGCCACAACCTCCTACGAGCAGTACTTC. The chain recombines TRBV5-1 with TRBJ2-7; D call uncertain. Germline V gene sequence: CDR1 SGHRS, CDR2 YFSETQ. V was cut by 0 bases and J by 0 bases, with 7 bases left in between. The CDR3 runs 14 residues.

The rearrangement links TRBV6-6 to TRBJ2-3; unclear D gene. The germline gives CDR1 MNHNY, CDR2 SVGAGI (reference sequence). The length of the CDR3 is 14 residues. Trimming pared 0 bases from V and 0 bases from J, leaving 4 bases between. CDR3 protein: CASSYSLSTDTQYF. CDR3 nucleotides: TGTGCCAGCAGTTACTCGTTAAGCACAGATACGCAGTATTTT.

This clone turned up a few times. V usage is TRBV19 and J usage is TRBJ1-2; 10 bases are a match to TRBD1. CDR1 and CDR2 (germline): LNHDA, SQIVND (reference sequence). V gave up 7 bases and J gave up 5 bases; unmatched junction bases: 10. This CDR3 region has 15 residues. CDR3 DNA sequence: TGTGCCAGTATCCGGGACAGGGGTAGGTGGTATGGCTACACCTTC. The encoded protein is CASIRDRGRWYGYTF. The full variable domain, rest sourced from reference TRBV19 and TRBJ1-2, is DGGITQSPKYLFRKEGQNVTLSCEQNLNHDAMYWYRQDPGQGLRLIYYSQIVNDFQKGDIAEGYSVSREKKESFPLTVTSAQKNPTAFYLCASIRDRGRWYGYTFGSGTRLTVV.